This section outlines one T cell receptor beta chain sequence together with its context. Its antigen is unidentified. The CDR3 spans 16 residues. V lost 1 base and J lost 4; bases outside the gene matches: 10. CDR1 SGHRS and CDR2 YFSETQ come from the germline V gene. The data were obtained in a study of T cell responses to AZD1222 COVID-19 vaccine. Findings of the study overall: Samples come after the peak T cell response, not at day 14.

Here immunoSEQ multiplex PCR was the method, and the copy in TCRdb shows in-frame clones only, minus some. The sample lists around 260,000 clones; about 92% were seen once. The rearrangement joins TRBV5-1 to TRBJ1-1, with TRBD1 matching over 7 bases. The specimen was peripheral blood, collected on day 0 of AZD1222 vaccination. This receptor was obtained from an adult in good health. This CDR3 is CASSLRPGGGGTEAFF. The DNA for the CDR3 is TGCGCCAGCAGCTTGCGGCCAGGGGGGGGCGGCACTGAAGCTTTCTTT.